This passage covers 25 T cell receptor beta chains from one sample sequenced in a study of T-cell memory formation after mild COVID-19 (dated by TCRdb to the early 2020s). Libraries were made using 5' RACE. Data came from an Illumina NovaSeq 6000. Using fastp at Q25 and MiXCR, TCRdb reprocessed the public reads and kept productive beta chains. Each entry merges the rows of one CDR3 protein and shows their most common DNA and genes. For this sample there are some 160,000 distinct CDR3 sequences; 30% to 35% appear just once. In total, the top ten clones hold about 12% of the sample. The material sequenced was PBMCs or a T cell subset sorted from them (not recorded which). Receptor source: an adult woman who had mild COVID-19 (a few samples of this study predate the infection). The sample titles of this study are shuffled in the database, so cell type and time point are left out; the donor was told from shared clones.

This clonotype turned up a few times. CDR3 bases: TGCAGTGTGGTCCAGGAGGGTAGCACAGATACGCAGTATTTT. It codes for CSVVQEGSTDTQYF. The V gene is TRBV20-1, the J gene TRBJ2-3; D is perhaps TRBD2 (6 bases). Germline V CDR1 and CDR2: DFQATT, SNEGSKA (reference sequence). CDR3 length equals 14 residues. The V end lost 7 bases, the J end lost 0 bases, and 14 bases lay between the germline ends.

The rearrangement links TRBV7-8 to TRBJ2-7; TRBD2 aligns across 14 bases. CDR1 is SGHVS, CDR2 FQNEAQ, per germline. Unmatched junction bases numbered 6, after V lost 7 bases and J lost 7 bases. The CDR3 consists of 14 residues. The CDR3 spells CASTGLAGAGEQYF. The CDR3 DNA is TGTGCCAGCACGGGACTAGCGGGAGCGGGAGAGCAGTACTTC.

The rearrangement joins TRBV3-1 to TRBJ2-2; D gene uncertain. This CDR3 spans 12 amino acids. The germline gives CDR1 LGHDT, CDR2 YNNKEL (reference sequence). Trimming shortened V by 8 bases and J by 8 bases, and 12 bases separated the two germline ends. The CDR3 sequence: CASQHGKGELFF. CDR3 coding DNA: TGTGCCAGCCAACACGGAAAGGGGGAGCTGTTTTTT.

The V and J genes are TRBV13 and TRBJ2-1, with unresolved D. The CDR3 runs 16 residues. Germline V gene sequence: CDR1 PRHDT, CDR2 FYEKMQ (reference sequence). Trimming pared 1 base from V and 4 bases from J, leaving 14 bases between. The chain's CDR3 is CASSLVTNTPYNEQFF. In DNA form, the CDR3 reads TGTGCCAGCAGCTTAGTTACAAACACTCCATACAATGAGCAGTTCTTC.

This clonotype has a handful of counts. This chain uses TRBV5-1 with TRBJ2-3; D tentatively reads TRBD1 or TRBD2 (6 bases each). CDR1 is SGHRS, CDR2 YFSETQ, per germline. Trimming cost V 0 bases and J 4 bases, with 15 bases left between them. This CDR3 comprises 16 residues. The CDR3 is CASSLDRASAADTQYF. In nucleotides, the CDR3 is TGCGCCAGCAGCTTGGACAGGGCTAGCGCCGCAGATACGCAGTATTTT.

V is TRBV25-1 and J is TRBJ2-1, with D hard to call. V was trimmed by 5 bases and J by 3 bases, leaving 11 bases between them. The germline CDR1 and CDR2 sequences are MGHDK and SYGVNS. The CDR3 covers 14 residues. The chain's CDR3 is CASSQSDFYNEQFF. For the CDR3, the DNA is TGTGCCAGCAGTCAGTCCGACTTCTACAATGAGCAGTTCTTC. Full variable domain (missing parts from reference TRBV25-1 and TRBJ2-1): EADIYQTPRYLVIGTGKKITLECSQTMGHDKMYWYQQDPGMELHLIHYSYGVNSTEKGDLSSESTVSRIRTEHFPLTLESARPSHTSQYLCASSQSDFYNEQFFGPGTRLTVL.

V is TRBV5-1 and J is TRBJ2-1; D uncertain. Germline CDR1 SGHRS, CDR2 YFSETQ. Trimming cost V 3 bases and J 10 bases, with 11 bases left between them. CDR3 length: 12 residues. The CDR3 sequence: CASSSGGPEQFF. CDR3 in DNA: TGCGCCAGCAGCTCCGGTGGACCCGAGCAGTTCTTC.

This clonotype came up a few times. This sequence may be a read error, since a much larger clone differs from it by one base. V usage is TRBV7-9 and J usage is TRBJ2-5; D is ambiguous. The CDR3 has 11 amino acids. Trimming took off 5 bases at V and 2 bases at J, with 3 bases between the two ends. Germline V gene sequence: CDR1 SEHNR, CDR2 FQNEAQ (reference sequence). The CDR3 DNA sequence: TGTGCCAGCAGCCATCAAGAGACCCAGTACTTC. Its translation is CASSHQETQYF.

V and J are TRBV12-3 or TRBV12-4 and TRBJ2-5, with 8 bases identical to TRBD2. V lost 4 bases, J lost 1 base, and 8 bases stayed unmatched. This CDR3 has 16 amino acids. Here the CDR3 DNA reads TGTGCCAGCAGTTCGGGTCGGGAGGGATTCCAAGAGACCCAGTACTTC. Translated, it gives CASSSGREGFQETQYF.

V and J are TRBV7-8 and TRBJ2-5, with TRBD1 as a possible D gene (5 bases). CDR3 size: 14 residues. Germline V gene sequence: CDR1 SGHVS, CDR2 FQNEAQ. The V and J ends lost 7 bases and 4 bases respectively, with 16 bases between them. Here the CDR3 DNA reads TGTGCCAGCAAGGGTCCAGGGCTTGGAGAGACCCAGTACTTC. As protein: CASKGPGLGETQYF.

This clonotype has ten or more counts. This rearrangement joins TRBV9 to TRBJ2-1, with TRBD2 matching over 8 bases. CDR1 is SGDLS and CDR2 is YYNGEE in the germline V gene. The V and J ends lost 0 bases and 6 bases, in that order; junction bases with no gene match: 5. The CDR3 has 15 residues. CDR3: CASSVGGLGLNEQFF. In DNA form, the CDR3 reads TGTGCCAGCAGCGTAGGGGGACTAGGGCTCAATGAGCAGTTCTTC.

The V gene is TRBV7-2, the J gene TRBJ2-7; a weak D match, TRBD1 (6 bases). V was cut by 3 bases and J by 3 bases, with 9 bases left in between. The length of the CDR3 is 13 residues. Germline values: CDR1 SGHTA, CDR2 FQGNSA. The CDR3 reads CASSLDSHYEQYF. The CDR3 DNA reads TGTGCCAGCAGCTTGGACAGTCACTACGAGCAGTACTTC.

A single count supports this clonotype. The chain carries TRBV5-1 and TRBJ2-7; 9 bases are a match to TRBD1. CDR3 size: 14 residues. Germline-derived CDR1 and CDR2 are SGHRS and YFSETQ. The V and J ends lost 4 bases and 5 bases, in that order; junction bases with no gene match: 7. CDR3 sequence: CASSRSGQGDEQYF. In DNA form, the CDR3 reads TGCGCCAGCAGCCGATCGGGACAGGGTGACGAGCAGTACTTC.

J is TRBJ1-2 and V is TRBV5-1; maybe TRBD1 (5 bases). The CDR3 runs 14 residues. Trimming stripped 0 bases from V and 3 bases from J, with 9 bases between. Germline CDR1 and CDR2: SGHRS and YFSETQ. Here the CDR3 reads CASSLGDGDYGYTF. DNA of the CDR3: TGCGCCAGCAGCTTGGGGGACGGTGACTATGGCTACACCTTC.

The sample holds a few counts of this clonotype. The chain employs TRBV7-8 and TRBJ1-5; no reliable D call. Between the trimmed V and J ends, which lost 1 base and 1 base, there was a span of 8 bases. The germline V gene encodes CDR1 SGHVS and CDR2 FQNEAQ. The CDR3 totals 15 residues. The CDR3 bases are TGTGCCAGCAGCTTAGGAGAACGCAGCAATCAGCCCCAGCATTTT. Translating gives CASSLGERSNQPQHF.

V usage is TRBV19 and J usage is TRBJ2-3; 12 bases line up with TRBD2. Trimming cost V 5 bases and J 4 bases; bases outside gene matches: 7. The CDR3 totals 16 residues. Germline CDR1 and CDR2: LNHDA and SQIVND (reference sequence). The CDR3 nucleotides are TGTGCCAGTAGTCCGACTAGCGGGAGTAGTGCAGATACGCAGTATTTT. Residues: CASSPTSGSSADTQYF.

V usage is TRBV6-5 and J usage is TRBJ1-5, with TRBD1 as a possible D gene (5 bases). The CDR3 is 16 residues long. V was pared by 0 bases and J by 0 bases, with 9 bases between. Germline V lookup: CDR1 MNHEY, CDR2 SVGAGI. This CDR3 is CASSYSGGDSNQPQHF. DNA of the CDR3: TGTGCCAGCAGTTACTCTGGGGGGGATAGCAATCAGCCCCAGCATTTT.

The chain uses TRBV5-4 and TRBJ2-1; D not resolved. V dropped 2 bases and J dropped 7 bases, with 7 bases sitting between them. This CDR3 has 12 residues. Germline loops: CDR1 SGHNT, CDR2 YYREEE (reference sequence). CDR3 protein: CASSFWANEQFF. Here the CDR3 DNA reads TGTGCCAGCAGCTTTTGGGCGAATGAGCAGTTCTTC.

For the CDR3, the DNA is TGCAGCGTTGAAGAACGCGGGACTCCCTATGGCTACACCTTC. As protein: CSVEERGTPYGYTF. The V gene is TRBV29-1, the J gene TRBJ1-2, with D tentatively TRBD1 (5 bases). The V gene lost 0 bases and the J gene lost 4 bases, with 12 bases spanning the gap. The CDR3 runs to 14 residues. Germline-derived CDR1 and CDR2 are SQVTM and ANQGSEA.

This clonotype was seen more than once but under ten times. The chain combines TRBV11-3 with TRBJ2-1; 12 bases are a match to TRBD1. Germline-derived CDR1 and CDR2 are SGHNT and YENEEA. Trimming removed 4 bases from V and 5 bases from J; junction bases left unmatched: 9. The CDR3 runs to 17 residues. The CDR3 sequence is CASSSSIRDRGHNEQFF. The CDR3 DNA reads as TGTGCCAGCAGCTCCTCCATCCGGGACAGGGGGCACAATGAGCAGTTCTTC.

This clonotype was seen a few times. This rearrangement joins TRBV4-1 to TRBJ1-1; 7 bases agree with TRBD1. Germline V CDR1 and CDR2: MGHRA, YSYEKL. The CDR3 covers 15 residues. Trimming cost V 4 bases and J 3 bases; bases outside gene matches: 8. CDR3 sequence reads: CASSPHTGADTEAFF. The CDR3 bases are TGCGCCAGCAGCCCCCACACAGGGGCGGACACTGAAGCTTTCTTT.

V gene TRBV20-1 combines with J gene TRBJ1-1; TRBD1 agrees at 10 bases. The CDR3 runs to 15 residues. J gave up 5 bases and V 0 bases, and 6 bases lay outside the gene matches. CDR1 and CDR2 from the germline V gene are DFQATT and SNEGSKA (reference sequence). For the CDR3, the DNA is TGCAGTGCTAGAGATTGGACAGGGGGAGGGACTGAAGCTTTCTTT. This gives the protein CSARDWTGGGTEAFF.

The chain has TRBV12-3 or TRBV12-4 and TRBJ2-7, with 7 bases lining up with TRBD1. CDR3 length: 13 amino acids. Germline trimming cut 6 bases from V and 2 bases from J; bases unmatched to any gene: 4. The CDR3 is CASRETGAYEQYF. DNA for the CDR3: TGTGCCAGCAGGGAAACAGGGGCCTACGAGCAGTACTTC.

The chain's CDR3 is CASRETGTGNTEAFF. CDR3 nucleotides: TGTGCCAGTAGGGAAACAGGGACGGGGAACACTGAAGCTTTCTTT. The chain combines TRBV19 with TRBJ1-1; tentatively, D is TRBD1 (6 bases). In germline, CDR1 is LNHDA, CDR2 SQIVND (reference sequence). The CDR3 spans 15 residues. V lost 6 bases and J 1 base, leaving 15 bases between the germline ends.

The sample holds a few counts of this clonotype. The CDR3 sequence: CASTHGVQETQYF. CDR3 coding DNA: TGTGCCAGCACGCACGGGGTACAAGAGACCCAGTACTTC. V usage is TRBV7-6 and J usage is TRBJ2-5; maybe TRBD2 (5 bases). Trimming cost V 7 bases and J 2 bases, with 11 bases left between them. This CDR3 comprises 13 residues. Germline V gene data show CDR1 as SGHVS and CDR2 as FNYEAQ.